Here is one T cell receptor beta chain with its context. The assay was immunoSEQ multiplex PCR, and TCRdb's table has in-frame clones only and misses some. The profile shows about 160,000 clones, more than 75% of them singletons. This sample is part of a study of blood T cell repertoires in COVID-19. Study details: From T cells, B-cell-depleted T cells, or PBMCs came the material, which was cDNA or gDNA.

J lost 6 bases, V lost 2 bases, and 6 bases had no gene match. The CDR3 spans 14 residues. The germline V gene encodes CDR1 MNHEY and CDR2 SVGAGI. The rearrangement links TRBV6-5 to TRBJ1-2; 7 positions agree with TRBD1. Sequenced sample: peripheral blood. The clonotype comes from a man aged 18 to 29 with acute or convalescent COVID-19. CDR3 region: CASSYTGERDGYTF. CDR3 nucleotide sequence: TGTGCCAGCAGTTACACAGGGGAAAGGGATGGCTACACCTTC.